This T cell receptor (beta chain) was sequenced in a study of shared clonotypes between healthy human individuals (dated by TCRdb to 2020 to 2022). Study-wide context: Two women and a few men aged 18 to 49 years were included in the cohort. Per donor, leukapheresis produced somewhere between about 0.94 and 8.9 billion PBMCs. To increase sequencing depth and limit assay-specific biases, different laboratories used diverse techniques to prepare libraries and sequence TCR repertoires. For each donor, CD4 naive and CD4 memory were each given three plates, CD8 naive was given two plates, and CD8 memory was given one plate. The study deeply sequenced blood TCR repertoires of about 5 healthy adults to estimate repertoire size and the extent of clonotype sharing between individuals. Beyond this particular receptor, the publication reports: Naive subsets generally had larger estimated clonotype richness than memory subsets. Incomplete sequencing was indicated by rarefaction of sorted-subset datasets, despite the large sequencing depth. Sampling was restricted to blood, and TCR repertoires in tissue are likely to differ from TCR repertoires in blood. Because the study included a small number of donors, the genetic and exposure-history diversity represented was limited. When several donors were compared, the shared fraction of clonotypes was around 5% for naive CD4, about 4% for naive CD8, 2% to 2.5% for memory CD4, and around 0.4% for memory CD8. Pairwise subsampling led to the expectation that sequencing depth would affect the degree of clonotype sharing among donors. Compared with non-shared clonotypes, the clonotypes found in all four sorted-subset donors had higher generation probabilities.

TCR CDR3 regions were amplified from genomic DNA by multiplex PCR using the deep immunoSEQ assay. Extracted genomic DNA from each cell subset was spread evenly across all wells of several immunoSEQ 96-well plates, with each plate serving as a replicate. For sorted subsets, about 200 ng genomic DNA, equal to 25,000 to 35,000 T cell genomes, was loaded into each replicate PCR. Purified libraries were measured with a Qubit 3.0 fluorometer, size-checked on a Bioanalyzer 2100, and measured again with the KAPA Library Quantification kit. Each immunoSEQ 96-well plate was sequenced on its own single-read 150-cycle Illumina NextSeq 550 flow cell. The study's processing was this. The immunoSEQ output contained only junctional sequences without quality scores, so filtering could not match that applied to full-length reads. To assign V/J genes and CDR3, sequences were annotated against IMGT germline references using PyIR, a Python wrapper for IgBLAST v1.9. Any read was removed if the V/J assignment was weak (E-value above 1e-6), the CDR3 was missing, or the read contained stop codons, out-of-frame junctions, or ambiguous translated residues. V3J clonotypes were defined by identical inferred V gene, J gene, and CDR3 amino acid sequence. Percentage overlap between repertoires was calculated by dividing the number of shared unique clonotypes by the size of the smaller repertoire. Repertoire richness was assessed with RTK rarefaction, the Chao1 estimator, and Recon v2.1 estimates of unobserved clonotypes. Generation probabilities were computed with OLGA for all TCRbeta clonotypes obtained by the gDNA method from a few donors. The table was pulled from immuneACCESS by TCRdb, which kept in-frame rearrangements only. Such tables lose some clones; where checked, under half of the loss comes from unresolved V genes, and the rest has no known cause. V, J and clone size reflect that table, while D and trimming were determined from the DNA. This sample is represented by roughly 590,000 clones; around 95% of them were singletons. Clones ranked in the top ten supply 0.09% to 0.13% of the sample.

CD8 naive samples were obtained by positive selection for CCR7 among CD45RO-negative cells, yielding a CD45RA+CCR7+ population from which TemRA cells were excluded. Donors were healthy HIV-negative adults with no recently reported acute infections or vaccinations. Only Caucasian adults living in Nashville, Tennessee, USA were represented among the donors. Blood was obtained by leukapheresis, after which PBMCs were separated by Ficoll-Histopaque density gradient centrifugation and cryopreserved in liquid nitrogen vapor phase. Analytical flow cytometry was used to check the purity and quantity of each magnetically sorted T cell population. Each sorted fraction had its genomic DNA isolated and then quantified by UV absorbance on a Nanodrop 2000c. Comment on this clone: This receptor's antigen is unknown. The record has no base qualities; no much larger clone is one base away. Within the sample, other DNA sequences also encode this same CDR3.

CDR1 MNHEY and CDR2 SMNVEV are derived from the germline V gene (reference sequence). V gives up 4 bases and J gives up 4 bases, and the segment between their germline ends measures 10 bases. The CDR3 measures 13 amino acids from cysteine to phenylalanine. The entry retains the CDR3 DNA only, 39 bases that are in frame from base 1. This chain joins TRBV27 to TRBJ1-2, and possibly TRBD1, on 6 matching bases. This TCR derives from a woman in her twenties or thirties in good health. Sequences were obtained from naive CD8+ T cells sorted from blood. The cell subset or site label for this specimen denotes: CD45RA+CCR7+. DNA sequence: TGTGCCAGCAGTTCAGGGGTGGGCTATGGCTACACCTTC. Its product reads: CASSSGVGYGYTF.